This T cell receptor (beta chain) was captured by sequencing in a study of PD-L1 blockade in urothelial cancer (dated by TCRdb to 2016 to 2017). As for the study more broadly: Every patient began therapy at some point between 2014 and 2015 and was given atezolizumab 1,200 mg intravenously every 3 weeks. Pretreatment blood TCR-seq was available for twenty-nine patients, at least one posttreatment blood collection was obtained for around 25 patients, and tumor TCR-seq was available for around 25 patients. Blood samples were analyzed at two time points: 3 weeks after treatment start (second dose) and 6 weeks after treatment start. Durable clinical benefit was achieved by nine patients but not by the remaining 20. An exploratory multi-omic analysis was conducted of the somatic, immune and clinical correlates of response to PD-L1 blockade with atezolizumab in urothelial cancer. TCR sequencing covered pretreatment tumor samples and matched, serially collected peripheral blood taken before and after atezolizumab treatment. Whole exome sequencing and RNA sequencing of pretreatment tumors were performed alongside TCR sequencing in the same patients. An ECOG performance status of 0 or 1 was recorded for the patients, and 0 to 3 prior chemotherapy regimens had been received by the patients. About 85% of the 29 patients were males with bladder-origin urothelial cancer, and about 60% of the 29 reported a prior smoking history. A median of roughly 140,000 T cells and just over 80,000 unique TCRs was obtained from blood samples, and a median clonality of about 0.08 was observed. Progression-free survival longer than 6 months counted as durable clinical benefit, and TCR features were additionally tested against both progression-free and overall survival. What the study reported, not specific to this receptor: A pretreatment peripheral blood TCR clonality below the median was linked to improved progression-free and overall survival. Small sample size (n ≈ 29) and many exploratory analyses mean the results are intended to be hypothesis-generating. Patients with durable benefit showed greater expansion of tumor-associated TCR clones in peripheral blood 3 weeks after starting treatment (n of about 21, p = 0.022).

Synthetic TCR analog templates were spiked into each PCR to estimate absolute template abundance from read counts. The immunoSEQ assay was used to amplify TCRbeta CDR3 regions from genomic DNA with bias-controlled V and J gene primers. Sequencing of rearranged TCRbeta segments was done at approximately 20X coverage. Turning to the authors' computational methods: Sequencing errors were corrected by clustering and CDR3s were annotated against IMGT to assign V, D and J genes. Only productive TCRbeta rearrangements were used in downstream analyses, excluding out-of-frame or stop-codon sequences. To compute clonality, Shannon entropy was normalized by the log of the number of unique productive sequences and then subtracted from one. Fisher's exact test with Benjamini-Hochberg correction, using a cutoff of adjusted p below 0.01, was how clones that differed between time points or between blood and tumor were identified. TCRdb holds this immuneACCESS table with in-frame rearrangements only. Some clones are missing; in checked studies, unresolved V genes explain under half, and the rest has no known cause. The V and J calls and clone size come from that table; D and trimming were worked out from the DNA. Recorded for this sample are about 88,000 clones; around nine tenths of them occurred a single time. The ten largest clones capture around a tenth of the sample.

Trimming costs V 5 bases and J 4 bases, and their ends lie 21 bases apart. Reading from cysteine to phenylalanine, the CDR3 counts 17 amino acids. Only the CDR3 portion is preserved as DNA: 51 bases, with reading frame beginning at the first base. Taken from the germline V gene (reference sequence), the CDR1 and CDR2 loops are SEHNR and FQNEAQ. The cohort included some 30 patients with locally advanced or metastatic urothelial carcinoma who were treated at Memorial Sloan Kettering on a trial protocol. Peripheral blood mononuclear cells were collected pretreatment and during treatment, with between 1 and 8 total time points obtained per patient. The Qiagen DNeasy Blood extraction kit was used to purify genomic DNA from total PBMCs and tumor samples. PBMCs were collected pretreatment and during treatment and were isolated and stored as previously described. Worth noting for this clone: What this receptor recognizes is not known. One base away there is no much larger clone; base qualities are not given.

Here the sequenced sample was PBMCs, taken around atezolizumab (anti-PD-L1) treatment. Here the chain combines TRBV7-9 and TRBJ2-1; TRBD2 might be the D gene, on 5 matching bases. The clonotype originates from a man aged 55 to 69 with urothelial cancer. The DNA reads TGTGCCAGCAGCCGTAGTCTATCGGGGTGGACGTACAATGAGCAGTTCTTC. It translates to CASSRSLSGWTYNEQFF.